This T cell receptor (beta chain) was observed in a study of beta chain features in type 1 diabetes. Study results and limitations: Reduced insertions and increased deletions marked VDJ junctions in type 1 diabetes patients. Sequencing of cDNA might inflate the share of cells that strongly express TCR. Researchers report that Type 1 diabetes patients had moderately but significantly shorter TCRB CDR3s across all four CD4+ subsets.

Worth noting for this clone: Antigen specificity is unknown.

Sequenced material consisted of expressed TCRB transcripts (all of the isolated RNA was reverse transcribed). The repertoire was sequenced with immunoSEQ multiplex PCR; TCRdb's copy has only in-frame clones and lacks some. The data show about 160,000 clones, over 55% seen once. CD4+ naive, central memory, regulatory and stem cell-like memory cells were sorted via CD45RO/CCR7/CD25/CD127/CD95/CD27. Trimming cost V 4 bases and J 5 bases, with 6 bases left between them. Germline loops: CDR1 SGHTA, CDR2 FQGNSA. The CDR3 length is 11 residues. The chain joins TRBV7-2 to TRBJ2-7; the D is unclear. Input material: naive CD4+ T cells from blood. This TCR was recovered from a man aged 25-45 years with type 1 diabetes. The DNA for the CDR3 is TGTGCCAGCAGCTATCGGAACGAGCAGTACTTC. Encoded protein: CASSYRNEQYF. The full variable domain, in which reference TRBV7-2 and TRBJ2-7 provide the parts outside the CDR3, is GAGVSQSPSNKVTEKGKDVELRCDPISGHTALYWYRQSLGQGLEFLIYFQGNSAPDKSGLPSDRFSAERTGGSVSTLTIQRTQQEDSAVYLCASSYRNEQYFGPGTRLTVT.